The 21 T cell receptor beta chains in this list originate from one sample, sequenced in a study of glioma-infiltrating T cells. Using RNA template, CDR3s of TCR alpha and beta were amplified with iRepertoire arm-PCR. In TCRdb, the multiplex PCR reads were re-called with MiXCR into one record per CDR3 protein. The table lists some 180,000 distinct CDR3 sequences, 32% of them singletons. Sequenced input: glioma tissue, nonneoplastic brain tissue, or PBMCs (not recorded which). The receptors derive from a human donor with low-grade glioma or glioblastoma, undergoing nonglioma brain surgery, or in good health (not recorded which).

The chain is built from TRBV5-5 and TRBJ2-1; possible D gene TRBD1, 6 bases. Trimming left V 2 bases short and J 7 bases short, with 7 bases between. This CDR3 has 12 amino acids. Germline loops: CDR1 SGHKS, CDR2 YYEKEE (reference sequence). The CDR3 spells CASSFTGNEQFF. As DNA, the CDR3 is TGTGCCAGCAGCTTTACAGGGAATGAGCAGTTCTTC.

V is TRBV6-1 and J is TRBJ2-3; D remains unclear. Trimming stripped 5 bases from V and 2 bases from J, with 5 bases between. This CDR3 spans 12 amino acids. Per the germline V gene, CDR1 is MNHNS and CDR2 is SASEGT. The CDR3 DNA is TGTGCCAGCAGTTTACACACAGATACGCAGTATTTT. Translation gives CASSLHTDTQYF.

This clonotype was detected many times. The chain uses TRBV7-2 and TRBJ1-1; D is uncertain. CDR3 length: 17 residues. Between the trimmed V and J ends, which lost 5 bases and 0 bases, there was a span of 19 bases. Germline V gene data show CDR1 as SGHTA and CDR2 as FQGNSA. For the CDR3, the DNA is TGTGCCAGCAGCCCTCGGTACCCGGGATTCGTGAACACTGAAGCTTTCTTT. It translates to CASSPRYPGFVNTEAFF.

This clonotype was observed many times. The rearrangement uses TRBV10-3 and TRBJ2-3; D remains unclear. CDR3 length: 14 residues. Trimming shortened V by 6 bases and J by 0 bases, and 10 bases separated the two germline ends. Germline V CDR1 and CDR2: ENHRY, SYGVKD. The CDR3 DNA reads as TGTGCCATCAGGGACGTTACTAGCACAGATACGCAGTATTTT. Encoded protein: CAIRDVTSTDTQYF.

The rearrangement uses TRBV9 and TRBJ2-3, with D unclear. The CDR3 is 15 amino acids. V gave up 4 bases and J gave up 0 bases, with 12 bases separating them. From germline, CDR1 is SGDLS and CDR2 YYNGEE. The CDR3 is CASSFFPDSTDTQYF. The CDR3 DNA sequence: TGTGCCAGCAGCTTTTTCCCGGATAGCACAGATACGCAGTATTTT.

Many counts were recorded for this clonotype. The gene calls are TRBV7-2 and TRBJ2-7; 9 nucleotides line up with TRBD1. Germline-derived CDR1 and CDR2 are SGHTA and FQGNSA. This CDR3 spans 16 amino acids. Trimming removed 5 bases from V and 4 bases from J; junction bases left unmatched: 12. The CDR3 DNA sequence: TGTGCCAGCAGCCTAGGGGGACAGGGTGGTCCTTACGAGCAGTACTTC. This translates into CASSLGGQGGPYEQYF.

This clonotype came up many times. This chain connects TRBV19 to TRBJ1-1, with 7 bases identical to TRBD1. The CDR3 is made up of 13 amino acids. Germline loops: CDR1 LNHDA, CDR2 SQIVND (reference sequence). With 7 bases clipped from V and 5 bases from J, the junction kept 7 bases outside the gene matches. This CDR3 is CASTGQARTEAFF. The CDR3 DNA reads as TGTGCCAGTACAGGACAGGCTAGGACTGAAGCTTTCTTT.

As to this clonotype: The germline gene is not matched at one end of the junction; a read error may be the cause. The DNA of the CDR3 is TGCAGTGCCACAGCGGGAGCATTAAACACAGGGGAGCTGTTTTTT. It translates to CSATAGALNTGELFF. The V call is TRBV20-1, the J call TRBJ1-4, with 8 bases that match TRBD2. The DNA matches TRBJ2-2 better at its end, which makes the J call doubtful. The CDR3 runs 15 residues. Germline V gene sequence: CDR1 DFQATT, CDR2 SNEGSKA (reference sequence).

At least ten counts were recorded for this clonotype. CDR3 nucleotides: TGTGCCAGCAGTTTTCAAATCTTCTCGAGCTCCTACGAGCAGTACTTC. It codes for CASSFQIFSSSYEQYF. The chain links TRBV28 to TRBJ2-7; unclear D gene. Germline V gene lookup returns CDR1 MDHEN and CDR2 SYDVKM. Trimming removed 3 bases at V and 0 bases at J, with 15 bases between. The CDR3 consists of 16 residues.

There are many counts of this clonotype. The chain recombines TRBV6-2 or TRBV6-3 with TRBJ2-3; no clear D. V dropped 4 bases and J dropped 7 bases, with 6 bases sitting between them. The length of the CDR3 is 11 residues. Per the germline V gene, CDR1 is MNHEY and CDR2 is SVGEGT. The CDR3 loop reads CASSFGNTQYF. The CDR3 DNA sequence: TGTGCCAGCAGTTTCGGAAATACGCAGTATTTT.

The CDR3 nucleotides read TGTGCCAGCAGCAAAGAGGGACGGGATGGCTCCTACGAGCAGTACTTC. Residues: CASSKEGRDGSYEQYF. The chain recombines TRBV7-2 with TRBJ2-7, with D perhaps assigned TRBD1 or TRBD2 (5 bases each). CDR3 length: 16 residues. The germline CDR1 and CDR2 sequences are SGHTA and FQGNSA. V lost 5 bases to trimming and J lost 0 bases, with 17 bases between them.

In this sample, this clonotype turned up many times. The chain employs TRBV11-2 and TRBJ1-2, with D unresolved. CDR1 SGHAT and CDR2 FQNNGV come from the germline V gene. Trimming pared 0 bases from V and 6 bases from J, leaving 5 bases between. The CDR3 length is 12 residues. CDR3 DNA: TGTGCCAGCAGCTTAGACGGAGATGGCTACACCTTC. Residues: CASSLDGDGYTF.

This clonotype appeared many times. V is TRBV7-2 and J is TRBJ2-1; TRBD2 matches 7 bases. CDR3 length: 12 amino acids. Germline V CDR1 and CDR2: SGHTA, FQGNSA. J gave up 15 bases and V 6 bases, and 11 bases lay outside the gene matches. CDR3 coding DNA: TGTGCCAGCAGGGCCGGGCGGGAGCCGGCGTTCTTC. This sequence encodes CASRAGREPAFF.

The chain employs TRBV20-1 and TRBJ2-1; 10 bases fit TRBD2. With 5 bases clipped from V and 9 bases from J, the junction kept 7 bases outside the gene matches. Germline V gives CDR1 DFQATT, CDR2 SNEGSKA (reference sequence). CDR3 length: 13 amino acids. Here the CDR3 reads CSAGPSGSLEQFF. The CDR3 DNA is TGCAGTGCTGGGCCTAGCGGGAGTCTTGAGCAGTTCTTC.

This clonotype was counted at least ten times. The genes are TRBV6-2 or TRBV6-3 and TRBJ2-3; 7 bases are shared with TRBD2. In germline, CDR1 is MNHEY, CDR2 SVGEGT. The CDR3 is 16 amino acids. V shed 9 bases, J shed 3 bases, and the junction held 15 bases outside the gene matches. The chain's CDR3 is CASHLGREWSTDTQYF. Here the CDR3 DNA reads TGTGCCAGTCATCTTGGGCGGGAGTGGAGTACAGATACGCAGTATTTT.

Many counts were recorded for this clonotype. The chain employs TRBV7-2 and TRBJ1-2; tentatively, D is TRBD1 (6 bases). The CDR3 has 16 residues. Germline V gives CDR1 SGHTA, CDR2 FQGNSA. V lost 5 bases and J lost 4, with 20 bases in between. The chain's CDR3 is CASSPPPLTGGYGYTF. DNA for the CDR3: TGTGCCAGCAGCCCACCCCCTCTGACAGGCGGCTATGGCTACACCTTC.

The gene calls are TRBV9 and TRBJ2-5; a possible D gene is TRBD1 (5 bases). Trimming took off 0 bases at V and 2 bases at J, with 11 bases between the two ends. CDR1 and CDR2 from the germline V gene are SGDLS and YYNGEE. The CDR3 sequence is 15 residues long. Written as DNA, the CDR3 is TGTGCCAGCAGCGTAGGGACATTACCTCAAGAGACCCAGTACTTC. It encodes CASSVGTLPQETQYF.

This clonotype has just a few counts. The chain combines TRBV7-3 with TRBJ2-7; TRBD1 matches at 9 bases. The germline gives CDR1 SGHTA, CDR2 FQGTGA. The ends lost 5 bases at V and 3 bases at J; junction bases unmatched: 8. This CDR3 is 15 amino acids long. DNA for the CDR3: TGTGCCAGCAGCGCTTTACAGGGGGCACGCTACGAGCAGTACTTC. It translates to CASSALQGARYEQYF.

Comments on this clonotype: The junction shows a germline mismatch at one end, possibly a read error. The rearrangement joins TRBV4-1 to TRBJ1-1; 7 positions agree with TRBD1. CDR3 length equals 15 residues. Germline CDR1 and CDR2: MGHRA and YSYEKL. This CDR3 reads CASSQALAGGSEALF. The CDR3 DNA reads TGCGCCAGCAGCCAAGCTTTAGCAGGGGGGTCTGAAGCTTTGTTT.

As DNA, the CDR3 is TGCAGTGCTAGAGTAGGATATAAGCAGTTCTTC. Its protein product is CSARVGYKQFF. The chain recombines TRBV20-1 with TRBJ2-1; D ambiguous. The CDR3 extends over 11 amino acids. Germline V gene sequence: CDR1 DFQATT, CDR2 SNEGSKA (reference sequence). V was clipped by 1 base and J by 11 bases, with 9 bases between them.

This clonotype showed up many times. This chain joins TRBV6-1 and TRBJ2-4; D might be TRBD2 (5 bases). Germline V gene sequence: CDR1 MNHNS, CDR2 SASEGT. This CDR3 comprises 14 residues. The V end lost 4 bases, the J end lost 6 bases, and 13 bases lay between the germline ends. CDR3 DNA sequence: TGTGCCAGCAGTGCCGGGATCGACGGAAACATTCAGTACTTC. Translated: CASSAGIDGNIQYF.